This T cell receptor (beta chain) was documented in a study of T cell changes during pregnancy in multiple sclerosis. Here immunoSEQ multiplex PCR was the method, and the copy in TCRdb shows in-frame clones only, minus some. The sample includes about 83,000 clones, around 96% of them seen just once. The TCR sequence derives from a female donor with multiple sclerosis, enrolled in a pregnancy study. The input for sequencing was peripheral blood, taken in the second trimester of pregnancy.

CDR3 coding DNA: TGCGCCAGCTCAACTGCGGACGGACTGGTAGGCTACACCTTC. Protein product: CASSTADGLVGYTF. The rearrangement links TRBV5-1 to TRBJ1-2; D remains ambiguous. The CDR3 is 14 residues long. Germline V lookup: CDR1 SGHRS, CDR2 YFSETQ. V lost 7 bases and J 8 bases, leaving 21 bases between the germline ends.